A selection of T cell receptor beta chains follows, all from one sample in a study of blood T cell repertoires in COVID-19. Sequencing used immunoSEQ multiplex PCR; TCRdb keeps in-frame clones, though not all of them. This repertoire shows around 64,000 clones, about 89% found once; its top ten account for roughly 5.2%. The sample was peripheral blood. Receptor source: a man aged 50-59 years with active COVID-19. CDR3s include the opening cysteine and the closing phenylalanine or tryptophan. Rows give clone size only sometimes, using once, few, many, or a class for an expanded clone.

size: .
V: TRBV3-1/TRBV3-2
CDR3: CASSPGSDSNYGYTF

size: .
V: TRBV7-9
CDR3: CASSLQGLQGTGELFF

size: .
V: TRBV9
CDR3: CASSVGSGTRETQYF

size: .
V: TRBV19
CDR3: CASREVRGRLPQHF

size: .
V: TRBV28
CDR3: CASSLPQGSYGYTF

size: .
V: TRBV6-2/TRBV6-3
CDR3: CASSYPRTSGNSPTTDTQYF

size: .
V: TRBV2
CDR3: CATQVQGTQYF

size: .
V: TRBV6-2/TRBV6-3
CDR3: CASSQLTGGYEQYF

size: .
V: TRBV1
CDR3: CTSSQDKPVFSYGYTF

size: .
V: TRBV11-3
CDR3: CASSLDGQGGYEQYF

size: .
V: TRBV28
CDR3: CASSRFGTGISNQPQHF

size: .
V: TRBV30
CDR3: CAWSAVRGGGTIYF

size: .
V: TRBV7-2
CDR3: CASSLGIAGAAYNEQFF

size: .
V: TRBV24-1
CDR3: CATSDSEAGATDTQYF

size: .
V: TRBV6-1
CDR3: CASSENTGYEQYF

size: .
V: TRBV5-6
CDR3: CASSWRQGTYGYTF

size: .
V: TRBV28
CDR3: CASSLWREGQRDTQYF

size: .
V: TRBV29-1
CDR3: CSVTGLALYEQYF

size: .
V: TRBV19
CDR3: CASSITRQNGYTF

size: few
V: TRBV5-6
CDR3: CASSLGTVYEQYF

size: .
V: TRBV29-1
CDR3: CSVEARRNTIYF

size: once
V: TRBV28
CDR3: CASSLRQGEGYTF

size: .
V: TRBV5-1
CDR3: CASSPNPGQKPGELFF

size: .
V: TRBV9
CDR3: CASSDLSGNEQFF

size: many
V: TRBV27
CDR3: CASSLAQRNTEAFF

size: .
V: TRBV20-1
CDR3: CSASQTSGSSEQYF

size: .
V: TRBV3-1/TRBV3-2
CDR3: CASSSGTTYEQYF

size: .
V: TRBV19
CDR3: CASSIALSTGVNTEAFF

size: .
V: TRBV9
CDR3: CASSAPGQDQSPTNTGELFF

size: .
V: TRBV4-3
CDR3: CASSQDFDSQETQYF

size: .
V: TRBV21-1
CDR3: CASNKGTSGRGAGTQYF

size: .
V: TRBV7-2
CDR3: CASSLELAGGWGEQFF

size: .
V: TRBV5-6
CDR3: CASSLVARGRLSGANVLTF

size: .
V: TRBV10-3
CDR3: CAISDHQGYEQYF

size: .
V: TRBV5-8
CDR3: CASSRERRARNTIYF

size: .
V: TRBV4-1
CDR3: CASSQWAGRYNEQFF

size: .
V: TRBV7-2
CDR3: CASSLGLAGDNEQFF

size: .
V: TRBV5-1
CDR3: CASSLAVGGGTEAFF

size: .
V: TRBV10-3
CDR3: CAISEYQGSEQFF

size: .
V: TRBV11-2
CDR3: CASSPQLDTQYF

size: once
V: TRBV14
CDR3: CASSPGTSGIVTEQFF

size: .
V: TRBV11-2
CDR3: CASSLSRLVGYEQYF

size: .
V: TRBV19
CDR3: CASSLTGVSSGNTIYF

size: .
V: TRBV7-2
CDR3: CASSLTPLGASVSNQPQHF

size: .
V: TRBV5-1
CDR3: CASSLTGVGYTF

size: .
V: TRBV28
CDR3: CASAFRQGRVEELFF

size: .
V: TRBV15
CDR3: CATSRADRGPHTDTQYF

size: .
V: TRBV27
CDR3: CASSSGTRLNEQFF

size: .
V: TRBV19
CDR3: CASRTGEGTEAFF

size: once
V: TRBV6-2/TRBV6-3
CDR3: CASSYAGVLDTQYF

size: .
V: TRBV7-2
CDR3: CASSSPGLAGNEQFF

size: .
V: TRBV2
CDR3: CASSDSHRMAGYTF

size: .
V: TRBV4-3
CDR3: CASSQVWTSSYNEQFF

size: .
V: TRBV30
CDR3: CAWRSTGIQETQYF

size: .
V: TRBV10-3
CDR3: CAIRPSILLAGGPISFEQYF

size: .
V: TRBV9
CDR3: CASSVDGTSGIYEQYF

size: .
V: TRBV9
CDR3: CASSVSGLAGQETQYF

size: few
V: TRBV6-5
CDR3: CASSYGTRLSYEQYF

size: .
V: TRBV5-1
CDR3: CASSLGGPNQPQHF

size: .
V: TRBV5-8
CDR3: CASSLVRTGGEQYF